These T cell receptor beta chains were read from a single sample in a study of blood T cell repertoires in COVID-19. Measured with immunoSEQ multiplex PCR; TCRdb has only the in-frame clones, and not every one. Of 300,000 to 400,000 clones in the sample, around nine tenths were seen once. The sample consisted of peripheral blood. The receptors here all came from a man aged 50 to 60 with active or convalescent COVID-19. The CDR3 runs from the conserved cysteine through the conserved F or W. Each record gives: D gene, J gene, V gene, CDR3 protein. The D gene is left open where the match is weak.

D: -; J: TRBJ1-2; V: TRBV11-2; CDR3: CASSSYYGYTF
D: TRBD2; J: TRBJ2-7; V: TRBV6-5; CDR3: CTSGGTNYEQYF
D: -; J: TRBJ1-4; V: TRBV18; CDR3: CASSPSTSGNEKLFF
D: -; J: TRBJ1-1; V: TRBV19; CDR3: CASSINGQMNTEAFF
D: TRBD1; J: TRBJ2-7; V: TRBV2; CDR3: CASTLTGSSSYEQYF
D: TRBD2; J: TRBJ2-5; V: TRBV27; CDR3: CASRQLAGVLETQYF
D: TRBD2; J: TRBJ2-1; V: TRBV11-2; CDR3: CASSVGTSSYNEQFF
D: -; J: TRBJ2-3; V: TRBV30; CDR3: CAWTGGTDTQYF
D: -; J: TRBJ2-3; V: TRBV5-4; CDR3: CASSLGGRGTDTQYF
D: TRBD2; J: TRBJ2-7; V: TRBV6-1; CDR3: CASSEGLAVISYEQYF
D: -; J: TRBJ1-1; V: TRBV7-2; CDR3: CASSLEEWAEAFF
D: -; J: TRBJ1-3; V: TRBV4-3; CDR3: CASSRNRAFSGNTIYF
D: -; J: TRBJ2-7; V: TRBV18; CDR3: CASSPTTGSYEQYF
D: TRBD1; J: TRBJ1-2; V: TRBV7-8; CDR3: CASSLSRGWGYTF
D: TRBD1; J: TRBJ1-3; V: TRBV3-1/TRBV3-2; CDR3: CASSPRDRQNGNTIYF
D: -; J: TRBJ2-7; V: TRBV19; CDR3: CASSIGQSSYEQYF